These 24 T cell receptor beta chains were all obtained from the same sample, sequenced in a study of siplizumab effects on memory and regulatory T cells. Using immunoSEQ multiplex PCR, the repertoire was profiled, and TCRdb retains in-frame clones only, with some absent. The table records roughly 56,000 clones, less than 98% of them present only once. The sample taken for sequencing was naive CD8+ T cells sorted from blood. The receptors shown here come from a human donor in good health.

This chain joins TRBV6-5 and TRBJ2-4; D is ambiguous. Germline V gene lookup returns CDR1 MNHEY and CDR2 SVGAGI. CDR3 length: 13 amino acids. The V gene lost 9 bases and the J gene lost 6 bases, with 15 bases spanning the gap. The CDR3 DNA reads TGTGCCAGTACCCCAGGTGGGCGAAACATTCAGTACTTC. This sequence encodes CASTPGGRNIQYF.

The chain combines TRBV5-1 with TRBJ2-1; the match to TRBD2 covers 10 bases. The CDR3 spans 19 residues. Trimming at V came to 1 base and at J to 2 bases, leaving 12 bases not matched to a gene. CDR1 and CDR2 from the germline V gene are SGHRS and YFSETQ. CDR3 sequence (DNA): TGCGCCAGCAGCTTGCCCCTAGCGGGAGCCCCAACCACCTACAATGAGCAGTTCTTC. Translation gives CASSLPLAGAPTTYNEQFF.

The CDR3: CASSQDFVEGTEAFF. CDR3 bases: TGCGCCAGCAGCCAAGATTTTGTGGAGGGCACTGAAGCTTTCTTT. The J gene is TRBJ1-1, the V gene TRBV4-1; D remains unclear. The CDR3 extends over 15 amino acids. V lost 0 bases to trimming and J lost 4 bases, with 12 bases between them. Germline CDR1 and CDR2: MGHRA and YSYEKL.

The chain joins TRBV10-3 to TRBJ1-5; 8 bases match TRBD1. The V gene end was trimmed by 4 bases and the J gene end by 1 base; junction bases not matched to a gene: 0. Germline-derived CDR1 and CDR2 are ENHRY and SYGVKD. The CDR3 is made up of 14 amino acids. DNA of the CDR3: TGTGCCATCAGTGGACAGGGGAGCAATCAGCCCCAGCATTTT. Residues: CAISGQGSNQPQHF.

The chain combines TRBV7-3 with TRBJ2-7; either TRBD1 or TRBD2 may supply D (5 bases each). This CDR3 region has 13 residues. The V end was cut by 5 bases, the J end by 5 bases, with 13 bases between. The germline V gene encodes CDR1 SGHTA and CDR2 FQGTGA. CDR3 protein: CASSLRDGNEQYF. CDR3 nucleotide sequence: TGTGCCAGCAGCCTCCGGGACGGGAACGAGCAGTACTTC.

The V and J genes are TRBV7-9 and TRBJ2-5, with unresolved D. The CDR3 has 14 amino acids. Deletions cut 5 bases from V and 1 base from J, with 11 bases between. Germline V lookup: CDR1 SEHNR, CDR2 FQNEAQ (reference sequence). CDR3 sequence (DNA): TGTGCCAGCAGCCGAGGCGGCGGCCAAGAGACCCAGTACTTC. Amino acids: CASSRGGGQETQYF.

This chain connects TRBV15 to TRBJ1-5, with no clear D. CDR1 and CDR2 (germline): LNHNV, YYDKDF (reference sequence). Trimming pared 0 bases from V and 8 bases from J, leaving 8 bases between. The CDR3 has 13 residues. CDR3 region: CATSRDRLEPQHF. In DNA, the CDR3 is TGTGCCACCAGCAGAGATCGGCTTGAGCCCCAGCATTTT.

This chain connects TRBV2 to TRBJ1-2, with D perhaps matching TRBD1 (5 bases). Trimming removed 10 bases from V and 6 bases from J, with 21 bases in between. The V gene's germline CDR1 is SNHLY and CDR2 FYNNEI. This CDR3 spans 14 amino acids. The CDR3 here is CAKIRDAQSHGYTF. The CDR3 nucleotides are TGTGCCAAGATCCGGGACGCGCAGTCACATGGCTACACCTTC.

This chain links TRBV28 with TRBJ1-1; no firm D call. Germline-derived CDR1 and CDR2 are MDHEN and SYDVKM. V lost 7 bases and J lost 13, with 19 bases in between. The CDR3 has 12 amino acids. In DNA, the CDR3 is TGTGCCAGCACCGAGACGGCCCCATTTCTTTTCTTT. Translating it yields CASTETAPFLFF.

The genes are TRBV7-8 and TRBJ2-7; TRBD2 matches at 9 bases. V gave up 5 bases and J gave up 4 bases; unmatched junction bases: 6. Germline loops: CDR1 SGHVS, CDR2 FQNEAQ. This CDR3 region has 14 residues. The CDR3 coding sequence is TGTGCCAGCAGCCCACAGACTAGCGGATACGAGCAGTACTTC. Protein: CASSPQTSGYEQYF.

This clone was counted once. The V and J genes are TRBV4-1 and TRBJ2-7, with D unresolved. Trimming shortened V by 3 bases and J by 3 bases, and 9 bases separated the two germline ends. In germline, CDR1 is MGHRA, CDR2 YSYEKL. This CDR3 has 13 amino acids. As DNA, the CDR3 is TGCGCCAGCAGCCAGGCAGGCGACTACGAGCAGTACTTC. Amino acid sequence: CASSQAGDYEQYF.

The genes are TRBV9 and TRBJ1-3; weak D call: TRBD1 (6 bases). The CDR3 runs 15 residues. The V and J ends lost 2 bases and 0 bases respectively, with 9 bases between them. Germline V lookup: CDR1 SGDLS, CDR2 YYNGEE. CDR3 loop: CASSVSGASGNTIYF. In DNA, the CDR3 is TGTGCCAGCAGCGTTTCAGGGGCCTCTGGAAACACCATATATTTT.

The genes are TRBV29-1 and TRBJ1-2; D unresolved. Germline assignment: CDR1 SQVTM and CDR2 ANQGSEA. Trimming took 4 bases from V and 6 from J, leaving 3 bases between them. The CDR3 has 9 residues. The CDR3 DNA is TGCAGCGTTGGGGATGGCTACACCTTC. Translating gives CSVGDGYTF.

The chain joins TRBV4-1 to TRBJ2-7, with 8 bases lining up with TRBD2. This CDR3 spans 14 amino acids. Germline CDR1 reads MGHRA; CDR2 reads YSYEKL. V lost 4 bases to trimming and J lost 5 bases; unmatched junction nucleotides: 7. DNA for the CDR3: TGCGCCAGCAGCCCACGGACTAGCAATGACGAGCAGTACTTC. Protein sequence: CASSPRTSNDEQYF.

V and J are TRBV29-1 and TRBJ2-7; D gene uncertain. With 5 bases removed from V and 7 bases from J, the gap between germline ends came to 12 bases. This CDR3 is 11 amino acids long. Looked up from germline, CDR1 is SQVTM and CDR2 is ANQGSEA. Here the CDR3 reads CSVRLAGEQYF. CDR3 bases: TGCAGCGTTCGGTTAGCTGGGGAGCAGTACTTC.

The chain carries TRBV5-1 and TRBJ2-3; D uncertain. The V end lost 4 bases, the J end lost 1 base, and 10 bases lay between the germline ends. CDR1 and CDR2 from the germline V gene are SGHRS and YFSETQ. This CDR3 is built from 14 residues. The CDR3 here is CASSTLDGTDTQYF. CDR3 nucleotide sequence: TGCGCCAGCAGCACTTTGGACGGCACAGATACGCAGTATTTT.

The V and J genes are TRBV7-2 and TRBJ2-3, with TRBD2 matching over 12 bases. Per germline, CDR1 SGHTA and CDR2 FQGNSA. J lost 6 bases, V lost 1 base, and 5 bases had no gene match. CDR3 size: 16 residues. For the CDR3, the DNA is TGTGCCAGCAGCTTAGGTCTAGCGGGAGGGTCGGATACGCAGTATTTT. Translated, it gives CASSLGLAGGSDTQYF.

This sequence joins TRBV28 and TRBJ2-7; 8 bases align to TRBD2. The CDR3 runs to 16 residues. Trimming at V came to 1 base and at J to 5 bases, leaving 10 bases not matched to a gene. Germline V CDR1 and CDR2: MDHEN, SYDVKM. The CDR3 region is CASSLSGGTPIHEQYF. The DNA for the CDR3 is TGTGCCAGCAGTTTATCGGGGGGGACCCCGATCCACGAGCAGTACTTC.

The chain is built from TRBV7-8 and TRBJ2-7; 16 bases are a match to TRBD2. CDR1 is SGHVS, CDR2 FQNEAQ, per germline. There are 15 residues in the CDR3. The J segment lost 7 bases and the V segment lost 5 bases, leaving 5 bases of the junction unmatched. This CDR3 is CASSPGTSGRGEQYF. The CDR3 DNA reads TGTGCCAGCAGCCCCGGGACTAGCGGGAGGGGAGAGCAGTACTTC. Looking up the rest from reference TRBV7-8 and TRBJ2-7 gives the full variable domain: GAGVSQSPRYKVAKRGQDVALRCDPISGHVSLFWYQQALGQGPEFLTYFQNEAQLDKSGLPSDRFFAERPEGSVSTLKIQRTQQEDSAVYLCASSPGTSGRGEQYFGPGTRLTVT.

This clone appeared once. As DNA, the CDR3 is TGTGCCAGTAGTTGGGAGGGCGGAGAAACATACGAGCAGTACTTC. The encoded protein is CASSWEGGETYEQYF. The gene calls are TRBV19 and TRBJ2-7; TRBD2 aligns across 7 bases. J gave up 4 bases and V 5 bases, and 11 bases lay outside the gene matches. This CDR3 contains 15 residues. Germline CDR1 reads LNHDA; CDR2 reads SQIVND (reference sequence).

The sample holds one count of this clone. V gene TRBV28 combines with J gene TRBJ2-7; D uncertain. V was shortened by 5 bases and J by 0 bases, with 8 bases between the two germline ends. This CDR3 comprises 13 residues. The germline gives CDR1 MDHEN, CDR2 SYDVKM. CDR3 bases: TGTGCCAGCAGTCCGACATTCTCCTACGAGCAGTACTTC. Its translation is CASSPTFSYEQYF.

CDR3 sequence: CASPQGAHNEKLFF. The DNA for the CDR3 is TGTGCCAGCCCCCAGGGGGCCCATAATGAAAAACTGTTTTTT. The gene calls are TRBV21-1 and TRBJ1-4; TRBD1, the table's D call, was not compared with the DNA. TRBV21-1 is marked as a pseudogene. The CDR3 is 14 residues long.

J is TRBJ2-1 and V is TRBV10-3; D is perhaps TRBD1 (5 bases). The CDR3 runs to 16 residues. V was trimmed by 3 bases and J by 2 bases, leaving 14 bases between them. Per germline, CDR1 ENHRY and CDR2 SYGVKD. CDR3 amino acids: CAISDTGEKTYNEQFF. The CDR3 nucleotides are TGTGCCATCAGTGATACAGGCGAAAAAACCTACAATGAGCAGTTCTTC.

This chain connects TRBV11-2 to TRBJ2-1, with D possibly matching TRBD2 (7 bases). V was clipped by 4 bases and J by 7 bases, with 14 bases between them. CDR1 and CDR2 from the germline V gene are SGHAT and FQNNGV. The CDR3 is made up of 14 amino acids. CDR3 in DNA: TGTGCCAGCAGCTGGGGGGGGCGTCCTAATGAGCAGTTCTTC. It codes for CASSWGGRPNEQFF. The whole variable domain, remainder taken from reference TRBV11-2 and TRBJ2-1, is EAGVAQSPRYKIIEKRQSVAFWCNPISGHATLYWYQQILGQGPKLLIQFQNNGVVDDSQLPKDRFSAERLKGVDSTLKIQPAKLEDSAVYLCASSWGGRPNEQFFGPGTRLTVL.